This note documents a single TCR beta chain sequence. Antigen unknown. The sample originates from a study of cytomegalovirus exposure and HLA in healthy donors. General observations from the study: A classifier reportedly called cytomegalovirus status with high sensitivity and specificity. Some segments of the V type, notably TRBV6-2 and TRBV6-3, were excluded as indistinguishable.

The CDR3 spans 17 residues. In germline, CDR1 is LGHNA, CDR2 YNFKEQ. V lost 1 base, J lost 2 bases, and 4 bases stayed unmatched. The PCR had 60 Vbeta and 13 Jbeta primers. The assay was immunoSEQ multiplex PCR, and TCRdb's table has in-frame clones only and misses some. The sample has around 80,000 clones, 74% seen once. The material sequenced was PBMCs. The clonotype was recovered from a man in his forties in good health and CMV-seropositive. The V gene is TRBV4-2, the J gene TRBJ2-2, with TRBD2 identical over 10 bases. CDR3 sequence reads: CASSQASGGGNTGELFF. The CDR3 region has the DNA TGTGCCAGCAGCCAAGCGAGCGGGGGGGGAAACACCGGGGAGCTGTTTTTT.